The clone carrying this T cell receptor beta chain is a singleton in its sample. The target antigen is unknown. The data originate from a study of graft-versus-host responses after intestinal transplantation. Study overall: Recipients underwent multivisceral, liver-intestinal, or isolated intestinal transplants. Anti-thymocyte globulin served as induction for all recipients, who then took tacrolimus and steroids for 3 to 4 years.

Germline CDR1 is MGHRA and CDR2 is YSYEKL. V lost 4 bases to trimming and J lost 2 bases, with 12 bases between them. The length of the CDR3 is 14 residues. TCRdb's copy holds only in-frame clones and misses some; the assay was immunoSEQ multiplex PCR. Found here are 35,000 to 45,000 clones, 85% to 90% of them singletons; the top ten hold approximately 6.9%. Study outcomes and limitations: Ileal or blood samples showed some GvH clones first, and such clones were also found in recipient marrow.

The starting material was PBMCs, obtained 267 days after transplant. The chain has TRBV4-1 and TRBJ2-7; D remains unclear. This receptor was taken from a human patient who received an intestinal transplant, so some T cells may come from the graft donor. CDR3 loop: CASSRGGGTYEQYF. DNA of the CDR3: TGCGCCAGCAGCCGCGGCGGCGGTACCTACGAGCAGTACTTC.